In its sample, the clone carrying this T cell receptor (beta chain) was seen a few times. Its antigen is unknown. Per the germline V gene, CDR1 is MDHEN and CDR2 is SYDVKM. The CDR3 length is 15 residues. The V and J ends lost 6 bases and 9 bases, in that order; junction bases with no gene match: 11. The table came from immunoSEQ multiplex PCR; TCRdb's copy has only in-frame clones and leaves some out. The table shows about 81,000 clones, with approximately 85% occurring only once. The record originates from a study of OX40 agonist ivuxolimab in advanced cancers. Study in general: Clinicians treated patients with ivuxolimab, an agonistic anti-OX40 (CD134) antibody.

Notes on the study in general: Clonal expansion by week 6 occurred in CD4+ and CD8+ blood T cells (at 0.1 to 3.0 mg/kg). CD4+ T cells averaged fewer expanded clones than CD8+ T cells.

V usage is TRBV28 and J usage is TRBJ1-6; TRBD1 aligns across 7 bases. Material: CD4+ or CD8+ T cells sorted from blood, obtained in a trial of the OX40 agonist ivuxolimab. This receptor was taken from an adult with an advanced solid tumor such as melanoma, head and neck, liver or kidney cancer. Here the CDR3 reads CASRNTGEGRSPLHF. CDR3 DNA sequence: TGTGCCAGCAGGAATACAGGGGAAGGGCGTTCACCCCTCCACTTT. Supplemented by reference TRBV28 and TRBJ1-6, the full variable domain reads DVKVTQSSRYLVKRTGEKVFLECVQDMDHENMFWYRQDPGLGLRLIYFSYDVKMKEKGDIPEGYSVSREKKERFSLILESASTNQTSMYLCASRNTGEGRSPLHFGNGTRLTVT.